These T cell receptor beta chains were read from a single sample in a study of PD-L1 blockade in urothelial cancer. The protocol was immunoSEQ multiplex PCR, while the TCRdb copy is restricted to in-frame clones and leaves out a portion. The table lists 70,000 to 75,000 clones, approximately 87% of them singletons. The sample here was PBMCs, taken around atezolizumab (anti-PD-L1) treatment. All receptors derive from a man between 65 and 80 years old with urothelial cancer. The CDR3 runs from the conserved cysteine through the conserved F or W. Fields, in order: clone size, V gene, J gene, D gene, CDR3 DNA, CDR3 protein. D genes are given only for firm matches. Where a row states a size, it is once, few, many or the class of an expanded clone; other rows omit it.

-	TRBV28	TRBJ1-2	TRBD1	TGTGCCAGCAGCCCTATACGGGACAGGGGGCTTGGCTACACCTTC	CASSPIRDRGLGYTF
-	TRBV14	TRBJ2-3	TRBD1	TGTGCCCACCGGGACAGGGGGCGTTTGGGAGATACGCAGTATTTT	CAHRDRGRLGDTQYF
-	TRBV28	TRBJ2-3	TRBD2	TGTGCCAGCTACCATCGGGAGGGAAAAGATACGCAGTATTTT	CASYHREGKDTQYF
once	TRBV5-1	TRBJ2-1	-	TGCGCCAGCAGCTCCTCGGGTTCGGAGCAGTTCTTC	CASSSSGSEQFF
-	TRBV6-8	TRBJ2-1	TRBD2	TGTCCCCGACCAGCACTAGCGGGAGAGAATGAGCAGTTCTTC	CPRPALAGENEQFF
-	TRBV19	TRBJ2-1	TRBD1	TGTGCCAGTAGTATCCCGGGACAGGTTGGGGATGAGCAGTTCTTC	CASSIPGQVGDEQFF
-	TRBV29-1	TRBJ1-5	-	TGCAGCGTTGGTCTTAGCAATCAGCCCCAGCATTTT	CSVGLSNQPQHF
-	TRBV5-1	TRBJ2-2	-	TGCGCCAGCAGCTTGGCCGGGACTGCTAACACCGGGGAGCTGTTTTTT	CASSLAGTANTGELFF
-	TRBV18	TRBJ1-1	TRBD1	TGTGCCAGCTCACTCGGACAGGTGCAAGGGGAAGCTTTCTTT	CASSLGQVQGEAFF
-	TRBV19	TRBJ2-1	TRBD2	TGTGCCAGTAGTAGGGGACTAGATACTAATGAGCAGTTCTTC	CASSRGLDTNEQFF
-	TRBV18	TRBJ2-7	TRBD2	TGTGCCAGCTCAACCGGGGGGGTCGAGAACGAGCAGTACTTC	CASSTGGVENEQYF
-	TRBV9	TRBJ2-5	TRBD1	TGTGCCAGCAGCCCTCGGGACAGGGTAGGCTGGGAGCAGTACTTC	CASSPRDRVGWEQYF
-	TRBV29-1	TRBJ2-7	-	TGCAGCGTCGAAAGGGGTGGATACGAGCAGTACTTC	CSVERGGYEQYF
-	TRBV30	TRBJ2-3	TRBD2	TGTGCCTGGAGTGGTAGCGGGGGGTGGGATACGCAGTATTTT	CAWSGSGGWDTQYF
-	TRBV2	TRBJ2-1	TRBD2	TGTGCCAGCACTAAAGGCTCTAGCGGTAGCTCCTACAATGAGCAGTTCTTC	CASTKGSSGSSYNEQFF
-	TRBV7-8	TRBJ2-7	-	TGTGCCAGCAGGGGAGGTTCCTACGAGCAGTACTTC	CASRGGSYEQYF
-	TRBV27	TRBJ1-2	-	TGTGCCAGCAGTTCCCGCTGGGCAGGCTACACCTTC	CASSSRWAGYTF
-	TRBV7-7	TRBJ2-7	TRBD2	TGTGCCAGCAGCCCCGGGACTAGCGGGACCTACGAGCAGTACTTC	CASSPGTSGTYEQYF